The present TCR beta chain was sequenced within a study of naive and memory T cell subsets. RNA was extracted from 2.5 ml of whole blood of healthy adults. An oligonucleotide containing a UMI was ligated to the 3' end of TCR cDNA. Input was about 1 to 1000 ng of DNase-treated total RNA without cell sorting. For blood and skin samples, reverse transcription used TCR alpha and beta constant primers. Amplification of ligated cDNA took four PCR rounds with SP2 and nested alpha and beta constant primers. TCRdb re-derived calls from the 5' RACE reads in MiXCR, one entry per CDR3 protein. The repertoire holds 20,000 to 25,000 distinct CDR3 sequences, with approximately 3.9% as singletons. This CDR3 is 12 amino acids long. CDR1 KGHSH and CDR2 LQKENI come from the germline V gene. V lost 2 bases to trimming and J lost 10 bases, with 6 bases between them. This clonotype was counted many times.

This TCR was recovered from a male donor in good health. The chain recombines TRBV18 with TRBJ1-6; D unclear. The CDR3 DNA sequence: TGTGCCAGCTCACCATATGGGTCACCCCTCCACTTT. This gives the protein CASSPYGSPLHF.